The subject of this entry is one T cell receptor (beta chain). Following RNA extraction, reverse transcription yielded cDNA that acted as the sequencing template. Method: immunoSEQ multiplex PCR; TCRdb's copy keeps in-frame clones and lacks some. The profile covers 200,000 to 250,000 clones, with roughly 64% appearing a single time and around 4.3% taken by the ten largest. These data originate in a study of CD8+ T cells in alopecia areata. Trimming removed 5 bases from V and 10 bases from J, with 18 bases in between. CDR1 and CDR2 (germline): MNHEY, SMNVEV (reference sequence). CDR3 size: 14 residues. Treatment specified: oral pan-JAK inhibitor, 5-10 mg twice daily.

The TCR comes from a human donor with alopecia areata. This chain uses TRBV27 with TRBJ2-4, with D possibly being TRBD1 (7 bases). Specimen: CD4+ T cells sorted from blood, collected at week 4, from a patient treated with tofacitinib. CDR3 residues: CASSTYGQAGIQYF. The CDR3 DNA reads TGTGCCAGCAGTACCTATGGACAGGCGGGAATTCAGTACTTC.